A single count supports the clone carrying this T cell receptor (beta chain). The junction shows a germline mismatch at one end, possibly a read error. Profiled with immunoSEQ multiplex PCR; TCRdb holds only in-frame clones, not every one. The data hold about 510,000 clones, with nearly 80% observed a single time. This record comes from a study of shared clonotypes between healthy human individuals. Adult Caucasians living in Nashville, Tennessee made up all of the donors. The clonotype originates from a woman between 40 and 50 years old in good health. Some clones in this sample may be carry-over from other donors' samples. Sequencing was performed on PBMCs.

CDR3 amino acids: CASSLATHTEAFF. The CDR3 DNA follows: TGTGCCAGCAGCTTAGCTACTCACACCGAAGCTTTCTTT. The V call is TRBV7-2, the J call TRBJ1-1; D remains ambiguous. This CDR3 is 13 amino acids long. Per germline, CDR1 SGHTA and CDR2 FQGNSA.